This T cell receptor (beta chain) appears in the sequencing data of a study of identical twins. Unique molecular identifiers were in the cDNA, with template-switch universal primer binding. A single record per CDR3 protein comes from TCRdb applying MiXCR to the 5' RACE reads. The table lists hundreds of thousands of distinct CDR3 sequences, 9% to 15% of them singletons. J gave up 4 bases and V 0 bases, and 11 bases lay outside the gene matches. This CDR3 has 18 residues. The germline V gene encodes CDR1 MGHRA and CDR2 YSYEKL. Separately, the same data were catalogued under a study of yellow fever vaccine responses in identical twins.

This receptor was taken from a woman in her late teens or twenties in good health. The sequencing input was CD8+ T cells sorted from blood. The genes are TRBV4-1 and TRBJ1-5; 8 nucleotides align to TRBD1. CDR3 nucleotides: TGCGCCAGCAGCCAAGACCCCTCAGCAGGGGGCCCGAATCAGCCCCAGCATTTT. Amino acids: CASSQDPSAGGPNQPQHF.